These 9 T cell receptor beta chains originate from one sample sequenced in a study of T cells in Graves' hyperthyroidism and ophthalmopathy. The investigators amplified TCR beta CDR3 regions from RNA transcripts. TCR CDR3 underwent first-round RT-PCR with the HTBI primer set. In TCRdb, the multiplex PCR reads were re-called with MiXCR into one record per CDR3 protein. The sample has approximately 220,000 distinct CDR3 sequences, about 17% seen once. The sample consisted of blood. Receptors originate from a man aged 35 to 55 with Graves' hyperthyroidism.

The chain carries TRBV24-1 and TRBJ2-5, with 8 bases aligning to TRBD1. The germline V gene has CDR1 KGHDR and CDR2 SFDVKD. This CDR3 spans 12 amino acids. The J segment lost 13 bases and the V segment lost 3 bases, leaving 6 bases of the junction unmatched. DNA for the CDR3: TGTGCCACCAGTGATATGGACAGGGCCTGGTACTTC. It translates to CATSDMDRAWYF.

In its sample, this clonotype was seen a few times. The CDR3 spells CSVGEGSEAFF. The CDR3 DNA sequence: TGCAGCGTGGGGGAAGGGTCTGAAGCTTTCTTT. This chain links TRBV29-1 with TRBJ1-1; maybe TRBD1 (5 bases). V lost 6 bases and J lost 6, with 11 bases in between. CDR1 and CDR2 from the germline V gene are SQVTM and ANQGSEA. The length of the CDR3 is 11 residues.

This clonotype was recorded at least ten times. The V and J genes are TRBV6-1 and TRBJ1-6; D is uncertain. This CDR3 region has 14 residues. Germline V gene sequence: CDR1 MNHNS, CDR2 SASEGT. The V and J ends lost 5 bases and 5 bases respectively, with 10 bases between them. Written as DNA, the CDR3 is TGTGCCAGCAGTTACAGTCGCGATAATTCACCCCTCCACTTT. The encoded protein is CASSYSRDNSPLHF.

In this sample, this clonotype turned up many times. CDR3 loop: CASSLGQASYNEQFF. The CDR3 nucleotides are TGTGCCAGCAGCCTCGGACAGGCCTCCTACAATGAGCAGTTCTTC. This rearrangement joins TRBV7-8 to TRBJ2-1; TRBD1 aligns across 7 bases. Germline CDR1 and CDR2: SGHVS and FQNEAQ. V lost 5 bases, J lost 0 bases, and 4 bases stayed unmatched. CDR3 length: 15 amino acids.

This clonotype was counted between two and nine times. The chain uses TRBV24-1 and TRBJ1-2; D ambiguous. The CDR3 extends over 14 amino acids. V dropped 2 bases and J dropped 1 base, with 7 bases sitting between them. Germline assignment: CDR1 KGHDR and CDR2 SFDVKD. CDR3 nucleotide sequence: TGTGCCACCAGTGATTCCCGGAATAACTATGGCTACACCTTC. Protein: CATSDSRNNYGYTF.

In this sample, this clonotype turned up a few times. The DNA of the CDR3 is TGTGCCAGCAGTTCCGACCAGACTTTATCCTACAATGAGCAGTTCTTC. Translated, it gives CASSSDQTLSYNEQFF. This rearrangement joins TRBV6-1 to TRBJ2-1; no firm D call. The germline V and J ends were trimmed by 5 bases and 1 base, with 15 bases remaining between them. Germline lookup yields CDR1 MNHNS and CDR2 SASEGT. This CDR3 contains 16 residues.

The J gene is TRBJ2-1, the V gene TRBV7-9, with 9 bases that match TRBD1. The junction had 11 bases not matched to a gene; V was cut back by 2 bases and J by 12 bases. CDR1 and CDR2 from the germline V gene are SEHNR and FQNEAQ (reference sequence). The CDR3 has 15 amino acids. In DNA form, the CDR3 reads TGTGCCAGCAGCTTAATCCGGGCGTCGACAGGGGGGCAGTTCTTC. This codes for CASSLIRASTGGQFF.

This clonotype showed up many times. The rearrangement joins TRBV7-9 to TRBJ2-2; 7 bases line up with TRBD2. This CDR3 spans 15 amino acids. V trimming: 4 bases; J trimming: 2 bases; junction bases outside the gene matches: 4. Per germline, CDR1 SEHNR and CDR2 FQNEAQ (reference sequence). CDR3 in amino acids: CASSSGLLNTGELFF. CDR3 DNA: TGTGCCAGCAGCTCGGGACTACTAAACACCGGGGAGCTGTTTTTT.

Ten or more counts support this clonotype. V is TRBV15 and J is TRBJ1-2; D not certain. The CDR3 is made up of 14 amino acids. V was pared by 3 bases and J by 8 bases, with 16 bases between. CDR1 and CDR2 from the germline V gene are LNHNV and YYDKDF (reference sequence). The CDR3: CATSRGTSSGGYTF. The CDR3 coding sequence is TGTGCCACCAGCAGGGGCACCTCATCGGGGGGCTACACCTTC.